This is a list of T cell receptor beta chains from one sample in a study of blood T cell repertoires in COVID-19. TCRdb's copy holds only in-frame clones and misses some; the assay was immunoSEQ multiplex PCR. The repertoire has about 180,000 clones, roughly 85% of them found once; the top ten carry 15% to 20%. Sequenced: PBMCs or T cells enriched from blood (not recorded which). The origin of the receptors is a man aged 60 to 75 who had recovered from COVID-19. Both conserved end residues are part of each CDR3. D genes are given only for firm matches. Clone size is stated in some rows and not others, as once, few, many or a class when expanded.

V gene	D gene	clone size	J gene	CDR3 protein	CDR3 DNA
TRBV7-8	.	once	TRBJ2-5	CASSRRGGGETQYF	TGTGCCAGCAGCCGCCGGGGAGGGGGAGAGACCCAGTACTTC
TRBV7-9	.	.	TRBJ1-2	CASTSYINYGYTF	TGTGCCAGCACCTCATACATTAACTATGGCTACACCTTC
TRBV19	.	.	TRBJ2-7	CASSRQGGVDEQYF	TGTGCCAGTAGTCGACAGGGAGGAGTCGACGAGCAGTACTTC
TRBV30	TRBD1	.	TRBJ1-6	CAWRTGQGANSPLHF	TGTGCCTGGAGGACGGGACAGGGGGCTAATTCACCCCTCCACTTT
TRBV27	.	few	TRBJ2-1	CASTRDTNSYNEQFF	TGTGCCAGCACCCGGGACACCAACTCCTACAATGAGCAGTTCTTC
TRBV6-1	.	.	TRBJ2-1	CASSDGGGAEQFF	TGTGCCAGCAGTGATGGTGGAGGTGCGGAGCAGTTCTTC
TRBV7-2	TRBD1	.	TRBJ1-3	CASSLKTGGGRNTIYF	TGTGCCAGCAGCTTGAAAACAGGGGGCGGGAGAAACACCATATATTTT
TRBV5-4	.	once	TRBJ1-2	CASSPDGIVGYTF	TGTGCCAGCAGCCCGGACGGGATTGTGGGCTACACCTTC
TRBV10-3	TRBD1	.	TRBJ2-7	CAISEFGDSSYEQYF	TGTGCCATCAGTGAATTCGGGGACAGCTCCTACGAGCAGTACTTC
TRBV4-2	TRBD2	.	TRBJ2-5	CASSQDLAGVQQETQYF	TGTGCCAGCAGCCAAGATCTAGCGGGGGTACAGCAAGAGACCCAGTACTTC
TRBV7-3	.	once	TRBJ2-1	CASSFGDPNLAGEQFF	TGTGCCAGCAGCTTCGGAGATCCCAACCTAGCTGGTGAGCAGTTCTTC
TRBV3-1/TRBV3-2	.	few	TRBJ1-1	CASSPTSEDGAEAFF	TGTGCCAGCAGCCCAACCTCGGAGGATGGGGCTGAAGCTTTCTTT
TRBV28	TRBD1	.	TRBJ2-6	CASSPRDRGRGANVLTF	TGTGCCAGCAGCCCCCGGGACAGGGGGCGTGGGGCCAACGTCCTGACTTTC
TRBV6-6	.	.	TRBJ1-1	CASSYGRGNTEAFF	TGTGCCAGCAGTTACGGGCGGGGGAACACTGAAGCTTTCTTT
TRBV7-9	TRBD1	.	TRBJ1-4	CASSATGAIEKLFF	TGTGCCAGCAGCGCAACAGGGGCGATCGAAAAACTGTTTTTT
TRBV29-1	TRBD2	.	TRBJ2-3	CSVDSSGADTQYF	TGCAGCGTTGATTCTAGCGGGGCAGATACGCAGTATTTT
TRBV6-5	TRBD1	many	TRBJ2-1	CASSVDRSHYNEQFF	TGTGCCAGCAGCGTGGACAGGAGCCATTACAATGAGCAGTTCTTC
TRBV24-1	.	.	TRBJ2-5	CATSDRRGWGQETQYF	TGTGCCACCAGTGATCGCAGGGGTTGGGGCCAAGAGACCCAGTACTTC
TRBV7-2	.	.	TRBJ1-3	CASSYGISGNTIYF	TGTGCCAGCAGCTACGGGATCTCTGGAAACACCATATATTTT
TRBV28	TRBD1	.	TRBJ2-7	CASSPPGQGGKQYF	TGTGCCAGCAGTCCACCGGGACAGGGGGGGAAGCAGTACTTC
TRBV6-5	.	.	TRBJ2-6	CASSYGGNSGANVLTF	TGTGCCAGCAGTTACGGGGGGAACTCTGGGGCCAACGTCCTGACTTTC
TRBV19	.	.	TRBJ1-1	CASSSQRGAFGNGGNTEAFF	TGTGCCAGTAGTTCCCAGCGGGGGGCGTTCGGCAACGGTGGGAACACTGAAGCTTTCTTT
TRBV7-9	.	.	TRBJ1-2	CASSLAMAGYGYTF	TGTGCCAGCAGCTTAGCGATGGCAGGATATGGCTACACCTTC
TRBV30	TRBD2	.	TRBJ2-2	CAWRRGGTGELFF	TGTGCCTGGAGGCGGGGGGGCACCGGGGAGCTGTTTTTT
TRBV24-1	.	.	TRBJ2-3	CATGQTKSTDTQYF	TGTGCCACCGGACAGACCAAAAGCACAGATACGCAGTATTTT
TRBV16	.	.	TRBJ2-2	CASSHQQGYTGELFF	TGTGCCAGCAGCCACCAACAGGGATACACCGGGGAGCTGTTTTTT
TRBV28	TRBD1	.	TRBJ1-2	CASSFSTGGYGYTF	TGTGCCAGCAGTTTTTCGACAGGGGGCTATGGCTACACCTTC
TRBV28	TRBD1	once	TRBJ1-4	CASSSTGGKAEKLFF	TGTGCCAGCAGTTCGACAGGGGGCAAAGCTGAAAAACTGTTTTTT
TRBV7-8	.	.	TRBJ1-6	CASSLADSNNSPLHF	TGTGCCAGCAGCTTAGCGGACAGTAATAATTCACCCCTCCACTTT
TRBV28	.	.	TRBJ1-6	CASSLDSPYNSPLHF	TGTGCCAGCAGTTTGGACAGCCCCTATAATTCACCCCTCCACTTT
TRBV7-8	TRBD2	.	TRBJ2-7	CASSLVAGGPYEQYF	TGTGCCAGCAGCTTAGTAGCGGGGGGCCCCTACGAGCAGTACTTC
TRBV7-9	.	.	TRBJ1-6	CASSPGQGPGNSPLHF	TGTGCCAGCAGCCCCGGGCAGGGTCCGGGCAATTCACCCCTCCACTTT